This T cell receptor beta chain appears in the sequencing data of a study of siplizumab effects on memory and regulatory T cells. Study-level findings and limits: Apparently key alloresponse contributors, naive T cells also seemed more diverse than memory cells. Treatment with siplizumab left mappable alloreactive CD4+ clones averaging roughly 70% Treg-derived, compared with 25% to 30% in controls. The alloreactive clones that mapped to unstimulated subsets made up only a minor fraction.

The repertoire was sequenced with immunoSEQ multiplex PCR; TCRdb's copy has only in-frame clones and lacks some. The sample gives tens of thousands of clones, less than 98% of which show up once; about 1% is in the top ten. The count of this clone is one. Antigen unknown. Sequencing input: naive CD8+ T cells sorted from blood. This clonotype was obtained from a human donor in good health.

In DNA, the CDR3 is TGTGCCAGCAGCTTAATCACCACAGATACGCAGTATTTT. The encoded protein is CASSLITTDTQYF. The chain carries TRBV7-2 and TRBJ2-3; D remains unclear. Germline V CDR1 and CDR2: SGHTA, FQGNSA. The CDR3 sequence is 13 residues long. V dropped 2 bases and J dropped 2 bases, with 5 bases sitting between them. Looking up the rest from reference TRBV7-2 and TRBJ2-3 gives the full variable domain: GAGVSQSPSNKVTEKGKDVELRCDPISGHTALYWYRQSLGQGLEFLIYFQGNSAPDKSGLPSDRFSAERTGGSVSTLTIQRTQQEDSAVYLCASSLITTDTQYFGPGTRLTVL.